A single sample is the source of the 15 T cell receptor beta chains below, sequenced in a study of T cells in Graves' hyperthyroidism and ophthalmopathy. From RNA transcripts, TCR beta CDR3 regions were amplified. The study used the HTBI primer set for a first-round RT-PCR of the TCR CDR3. In TCRdb, the multiplex PCR reads were re-called with MiXCR into one record per CDR3 protein. The table includes about 640,000 distinct CDR3 sequences, less than 25% detected once. The sample comprised blood. The receptors derive from a man aged 25-40 years with Graves' ophthalmopathy.

This clonotype was seen many times. V is TRBV20-1 and J is TRBJ2-1; 7 bases align to TRBD2. Germline trimming cut 2 bases from V and 8 bases from J; bases unmatched to any gene: 12. The germline V gene has CDR1 DFQATT and CDR2 SNEGSKA (reference sequence). The length of the CDR3 is 15 residues. The CDR3 nucleotides read TGCAGTGCTAGACACTTCGCGGGAGCGGGCGATGAGCAGTTCTTC. Translation: CSARHFAGAGDEQFF.

The chain uses TRBV10-3 and TRBJ1-5; D remains unclear. The CDR3 loop spans 15 amino acids. The germline V gene has CDR1 ENHRY and CDR2 SYGVKD. V lost 2 bases, J lost 2 bases, and 10 bases lay in between. The CDR3 DNA reads TGTGCCATCAGTGAGAAGGAGGCGGGCAATCAGCCCCAGCATTTT. This gives the protein CAISEKEAGNQPQHF.

In regard to this clonotype: This may stem from a read error, because a much larger clone lies one nucleotide away. V usage is TRBV3-1 and J usage is TRBJ2-4; D gene uncertain. The CDR3 sequence is 13 residues long. The V end was cut by 1 base, the J end by 9 bases, with 10 bases between. Germline CDR1 and CDR2: LGHDT and YNNKEL (reference sequence). CDR3 coding DNA: TGTGCCAGCAGCCAAGGGCAGACAACCATTCAGTACTTC. Amino acids: CASSQGQTTIQYF.

J is TRBJ2-2 and V is TRBV6-2 or TRBV6-3; D not certain. Between the trimmed V and J ends, which lost 5 bases and 5 bases, there was a span of 21 bases. This CDR3 is 17 amino acids long. Germline-derived CDR1 and CDR2 are MNHEY and SVGEGT. In DNA, the CDR3 is TGTGCCAGCAGTGTAGGAACCCCCGAACTCTCAACCGGGGAGCTGTTTTTT. Protein: CASSVGTPELSTGELFF.

This clonotype was detected many times. The V call is TRBV5-5, the J call TRBJ1-1; D is undetermined. This CDR3 is 15 amino acids long. Trimming cost V 6 bases and J 6 bases, with 21 bases left between them. CDR1 is SGHKS and CDR2 is YYEKEE in the germline V gene (reference sequence). In nucleotides, the CDR3 is TGTGCCAGCACCCTGAGGACGGGTACTGTCCCTGAAGCTTTCTTT. Amino acid sequence: CASTLRTGTVPEAFF.

This clonotype has ten or more counts. V gene TRBV15 combines with J gene TRBJ2-3; D unclear. The CDR3 consists of 12 residues. Deletions cut 0 bases from V and 5 bases from J, with 3 bases between. Germline values: CDR1 LNHNV, CDR2 YYDKDF (reference sequence). Here the CDR3 reads CATSREKDTQYF. The CDR3 region has the DNA TGTGCCACCAGCAGAGAGAAAGATACGCAGTATTTT.

The V gene is TRBV7-2, the J gene TRBJ1-2; tentative D call: TRBD1 (6 bases). The CDR3 spans 13 residues. Per the germline V gene, CDR1 is SGHTA and CDR2 is FQGNSA. Trimming pared 3 bases from V and 7 bases from J, leaving 12 bases between. For the CDR3, the DNA is TGTGCCAGCAGCTTGATGGGGGCGCGTGGCTACACCTTC. This translates into CASSLMGARGYTF.

The chain couples TRBV7-2 to TRBJ2-3; 13 bases agree with TRBD2. This CDR3 has 18 residues. The V gene's germline CDR1 is SGHTA and CDR2 FQGNSA. V gave up 5 bases and J gave up 0 bases; unmatched junction bases: 8. CDR3 loop: CASSTPGTSGESTDTQYF. CDR3 sequence (DNA): TGTGCCAGCAGCACCCCCGGGACTAGCGGGGAAAGCACAGATACGCAGTATTTT.

There are many counts of this clonotype. CDR3 sequence: CASSSWTGETQYF. Written as DNA, the CDR3 is TGTGCCAGCAGTTCCTGGACAGGGGAGACCCAGTACTTC. This chain uses TRBV6-1 with TRBJ2-5; TRBD1 aligns across 8 bases. Losses at the gene ends were 5 bases for V and 5 bases for J; bases not matched to a gene: 4. The germline V gene has CDR1 MNHNS and CDR2 SASEGT. CDR3 length: 13 residues.

This clonotype occurred many times. J is TRBJ2-5 and V is TRBV15, with TRBD1 identical over 7 bases. V lost 1 base, J lost 1 base, and 6 bases stayed unmatched. The CDR3 runs to 16 residues. Germline CDR1 is LNHNV and CDR2 is YYDKDF (reference sequence). The CDR3 loop is CATSRGEQGFQETQYF. DNA for the CDR3: TGTGCCACCAGCAGAGGTGAACAGGGGTTCCAAGAGACCCAGTACTTC.

The table lists this clonotype with a few counts. The J gene is TRBJ2-1, the V gene TRBV4-1, with 12 bases lining up with TRBD2. Unmatched junction bases numbered 13, after V lost 1 base and J lost 6 bases. CDR1 is MGHRA and CDR2 is YSYEKL in the germline V gene. There are 19 residues in the CDR3. The CDR3 protein is CASSQGELAGGIRGNEQFF. Written as DNA, the CDR3 is TGCGCCAGCAGCCAAGGGGAACTAGCGGGAGGAATCAGGGGCAATGAGCAGTTCTTC.

Only a few counts were recorded for this clonotype. The V gene is TRBV28, the J gene TRBJ2-1; D gene uncertain. V dropped 6 bases and J dropped 8 bases, with 17 bases sitting between them. The CDR3 is 14 residues long. The V gene's germline CDR1 is MDHEN and CDR2 SYDVKM. DNA for the CDR3: TGTGCCAGCAGAAGTGGCAGGATAGGAGATGAGCAGTTCTTC. It is translated as CASRSGRIGDEQFF. Based on the CDR3 plus reference TRBV28 and TRBJ2-1, the full variable domain is DVKVTQSSRYLVKRTGEKVFLECVQDMDHENMFWYRQDPGLGLRLIYFSYDVKMKEKGDIPEGYSVSREKKERFSLILESASTNQTSMYLCASRSGRIGDEQFFGPGTRLTVL.

About this clonotype: It may be a read error: a sequence one base away is much more abundant. V and J are TRBV5-1 and TRBJ1-2; maybe TRBD1 (5 bases). Germline loops: CDR1 SGHRS, CDR2 YFSETQ. V lost 6 bases and J lost 8, with 17 bases in between. The CDR3 runs 13 residues. CDR3 sequence reads: CASTGGVPGGYTF. CDR3 nucleotides: TGCGCCAGCACAGGCGGGGTCCCAGGGGGCTACACCTTC.

This clonotype was observed many times. The V call is TRBV3-1, the J call TRBJ2-3; perhaps TRBD2 as D (6 bases). This CDR3 has 14 amino acids. Trimming cost V 2 bases and J 5 bases, with 11 bases left between them. Germline V gives CDR1 LGHDT, CDR2 YNNKEL (reference sequence). DNA for the CDR3: TGTGCCAGCAGCCAACTCACAGCGGGAGATACGCAGTATTTT. Encoded protein: CASSQLTAGDTQYF.

The chain is built from TRBV27 and TRBJ2-1; 10 nucleotides align to TRBD2. The CDR3 extends over 16 amino acids. CDR1 and CDR2 from the germline V gene are MNHEY and SMNVEV (reference sequence). V dropped 5 bases and J dropped 8; count of bases not matched to a gene: 12. The CDR3 DNA is TGTGCCAGCAGTGGATTAAGAGCGGGAGGGCCGCATGAGCAGTTCTTC. Translated, it gives CASSGLRAGGPHEQFF.